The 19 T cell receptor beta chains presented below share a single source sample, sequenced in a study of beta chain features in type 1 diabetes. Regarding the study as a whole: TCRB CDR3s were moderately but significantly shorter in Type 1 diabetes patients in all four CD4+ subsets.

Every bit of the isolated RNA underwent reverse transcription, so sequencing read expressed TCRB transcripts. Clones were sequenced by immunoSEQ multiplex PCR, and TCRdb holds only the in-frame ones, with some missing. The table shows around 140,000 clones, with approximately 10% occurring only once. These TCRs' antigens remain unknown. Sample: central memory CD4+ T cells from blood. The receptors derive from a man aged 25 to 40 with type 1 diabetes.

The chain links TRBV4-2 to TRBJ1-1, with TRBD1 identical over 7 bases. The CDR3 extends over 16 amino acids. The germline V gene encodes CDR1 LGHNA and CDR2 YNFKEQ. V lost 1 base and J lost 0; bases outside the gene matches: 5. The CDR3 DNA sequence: TGTGCCAGCAGCCAAGTCGACAGGGACATGAACACTGAAGCTTTCTTT. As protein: CASSQVDRDMNTEAFF.

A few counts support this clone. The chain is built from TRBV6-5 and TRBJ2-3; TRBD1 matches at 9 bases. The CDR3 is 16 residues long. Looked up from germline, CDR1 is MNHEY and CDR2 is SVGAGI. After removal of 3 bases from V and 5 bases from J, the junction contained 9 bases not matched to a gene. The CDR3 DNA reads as TGTGCCAGCAGTTATGGGACAGGGACTCAGGGAGATACGCAGTATTTT. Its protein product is CASSYGTGTQGDTQYF.

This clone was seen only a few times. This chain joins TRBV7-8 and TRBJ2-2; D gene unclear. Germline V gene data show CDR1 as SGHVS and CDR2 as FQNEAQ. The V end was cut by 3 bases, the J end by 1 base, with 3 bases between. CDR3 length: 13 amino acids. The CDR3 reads CASSFVNTGELFF. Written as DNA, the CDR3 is TGTGCCAGCAGCTTCGTGAACACCGGGGAGCTGTTTTTT.

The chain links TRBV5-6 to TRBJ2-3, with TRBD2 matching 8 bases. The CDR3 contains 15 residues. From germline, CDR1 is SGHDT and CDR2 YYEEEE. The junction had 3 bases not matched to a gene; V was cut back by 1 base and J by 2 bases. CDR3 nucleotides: TGTGCCAGCAGCTTGCGCGGGGGGACCACAGATACGCAGTATTTT. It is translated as CASSLRGGTTDTQYF.

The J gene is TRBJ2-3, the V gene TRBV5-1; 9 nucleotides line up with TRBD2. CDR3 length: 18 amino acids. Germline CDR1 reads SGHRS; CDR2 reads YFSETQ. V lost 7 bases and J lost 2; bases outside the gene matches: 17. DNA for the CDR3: TGCGCCAGCGCCCAAGGTCGGGCTAGCGGGGACTACACAGATACGCAGTATTTT. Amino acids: CASAQGRASGDYTDTQYF. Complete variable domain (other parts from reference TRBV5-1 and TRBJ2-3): KAGVTQTPRYLIKTRGQQVTLSCSPISGHRSVSWYQQTPGQGLQFLFEYFSETQRNKGNFPGRFSGRQFSNSRSEMNVSTLELGDSALYLCASAQGRASGDYTDTQYFGPGTRLTVL.

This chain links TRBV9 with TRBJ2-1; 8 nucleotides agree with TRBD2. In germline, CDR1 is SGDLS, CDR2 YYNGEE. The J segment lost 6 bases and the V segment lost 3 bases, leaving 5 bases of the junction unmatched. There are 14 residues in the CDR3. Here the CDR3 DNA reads TGTGCCAGCAGCGCGGGACTAGTATCCAATGAGCAGTTCTTC. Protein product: CASSAGLVSNEQFF.

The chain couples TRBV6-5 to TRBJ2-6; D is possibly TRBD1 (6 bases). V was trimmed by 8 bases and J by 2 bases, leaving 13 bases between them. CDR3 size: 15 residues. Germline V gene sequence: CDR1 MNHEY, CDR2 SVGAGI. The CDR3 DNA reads TGTGCCAGCCGTGACTCAGGGGCTGGGGCCAACGTCCTGACTTTC. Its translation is CASRDSGAGANVLTF.

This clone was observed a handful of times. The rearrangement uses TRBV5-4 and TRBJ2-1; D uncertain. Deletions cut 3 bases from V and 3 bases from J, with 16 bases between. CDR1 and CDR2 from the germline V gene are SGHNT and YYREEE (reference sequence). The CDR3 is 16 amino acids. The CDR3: CASSSLTSRVYNEQFF. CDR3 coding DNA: TGTGCCAGCAGCTCCCTGACCTCACGGGTCTACAATGAGCAGTTCTTC.

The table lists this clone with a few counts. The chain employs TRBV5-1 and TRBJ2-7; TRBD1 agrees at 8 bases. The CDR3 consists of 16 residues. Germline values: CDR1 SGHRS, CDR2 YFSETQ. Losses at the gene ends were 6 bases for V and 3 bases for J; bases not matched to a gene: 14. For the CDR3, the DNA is TGCGCCAGCACCCGTCCCAAGGGACAGGCCATCTACGAGCAGTACTTC. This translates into CASTRPKGQAIYEQYF.

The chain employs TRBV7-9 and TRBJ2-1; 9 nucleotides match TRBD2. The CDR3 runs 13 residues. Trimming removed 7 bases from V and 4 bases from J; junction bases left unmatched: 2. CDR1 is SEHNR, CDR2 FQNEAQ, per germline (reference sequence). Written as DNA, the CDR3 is TGTGCCAGCACCGCGGGGGGGTACAATGAGCAGTTCTTC. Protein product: CASTAGGYNEQFF.

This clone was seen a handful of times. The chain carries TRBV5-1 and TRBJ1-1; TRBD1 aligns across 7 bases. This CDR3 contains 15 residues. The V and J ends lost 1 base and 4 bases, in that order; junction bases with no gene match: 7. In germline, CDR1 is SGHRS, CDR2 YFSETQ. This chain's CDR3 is CASSLWRQGPTEAFF. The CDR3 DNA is TGCGCCAGCAGCTTGTGGAGACAGGGTCCCACTGAAGCTTTCTTT.

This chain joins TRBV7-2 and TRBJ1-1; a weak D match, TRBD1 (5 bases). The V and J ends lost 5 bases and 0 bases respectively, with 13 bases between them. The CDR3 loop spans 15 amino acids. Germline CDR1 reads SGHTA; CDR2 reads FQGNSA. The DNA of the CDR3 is TGTGCCAGCAGCCCCCCAGGGATGTTGAACACTGAAGCTTTCTTT. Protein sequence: CASSPPGMLNTEAFF.

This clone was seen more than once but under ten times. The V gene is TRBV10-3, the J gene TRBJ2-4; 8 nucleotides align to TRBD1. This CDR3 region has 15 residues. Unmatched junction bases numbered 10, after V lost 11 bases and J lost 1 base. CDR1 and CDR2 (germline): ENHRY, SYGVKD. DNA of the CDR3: TGTGCCCTCCCAAGACAGGGGTGGGCCAAAAACATTCAGTACTTC. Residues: CALPRQGWAKNIQYF.

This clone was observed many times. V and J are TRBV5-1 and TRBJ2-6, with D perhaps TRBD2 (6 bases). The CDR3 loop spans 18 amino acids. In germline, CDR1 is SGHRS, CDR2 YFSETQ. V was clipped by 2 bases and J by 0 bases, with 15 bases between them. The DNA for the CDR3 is TGCGCCAGCAGCTTCGGACCGGAGGGAGGCTCTGGGGCCAACGTCCTGACTTTC. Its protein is CASSFGPEGGSGANVLTF.

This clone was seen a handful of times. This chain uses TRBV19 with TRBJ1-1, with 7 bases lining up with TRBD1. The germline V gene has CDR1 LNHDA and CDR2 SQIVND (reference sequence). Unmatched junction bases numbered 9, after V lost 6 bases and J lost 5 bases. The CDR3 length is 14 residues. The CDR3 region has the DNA TGTGCCAGTAGCTACAGGGGTTTATGGACTGAAGCTTTCTTT. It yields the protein CASSYRGLWTEAFF.

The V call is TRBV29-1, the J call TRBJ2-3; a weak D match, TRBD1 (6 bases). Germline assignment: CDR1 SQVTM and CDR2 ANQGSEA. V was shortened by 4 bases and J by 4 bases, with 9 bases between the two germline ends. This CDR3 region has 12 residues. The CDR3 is CSVVPGADTQYF. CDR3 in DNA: TGCAGCGTTGTTCCAGGGGCAGATACGCAGTATTTT.

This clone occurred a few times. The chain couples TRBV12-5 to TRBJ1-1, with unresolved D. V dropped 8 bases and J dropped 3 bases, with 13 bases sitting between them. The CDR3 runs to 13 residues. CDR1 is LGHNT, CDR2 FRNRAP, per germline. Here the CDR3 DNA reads TGTGCTAGTCTCCCAACAGTGGACACTGAAGCTTTCTTT. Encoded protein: CASLPTVDTEAFF.

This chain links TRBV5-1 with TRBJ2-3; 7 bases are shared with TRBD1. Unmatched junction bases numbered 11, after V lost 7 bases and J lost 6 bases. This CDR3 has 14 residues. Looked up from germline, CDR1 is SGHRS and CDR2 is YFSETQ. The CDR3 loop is CASRLGQARDTQYF. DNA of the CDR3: TGCGCCAGCCGCCTTGGACAGGCTAGGGATACGCAGTATTTT.

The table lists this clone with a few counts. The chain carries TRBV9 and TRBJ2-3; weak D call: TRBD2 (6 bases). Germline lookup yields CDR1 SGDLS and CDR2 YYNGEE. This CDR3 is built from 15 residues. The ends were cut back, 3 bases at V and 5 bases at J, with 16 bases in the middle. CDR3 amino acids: CASSGGGGRGDTQYF. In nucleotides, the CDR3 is TGTGCCAGCAGCGGGGGTGGAGGGCGGGGAGATACGCAGTATTTT.